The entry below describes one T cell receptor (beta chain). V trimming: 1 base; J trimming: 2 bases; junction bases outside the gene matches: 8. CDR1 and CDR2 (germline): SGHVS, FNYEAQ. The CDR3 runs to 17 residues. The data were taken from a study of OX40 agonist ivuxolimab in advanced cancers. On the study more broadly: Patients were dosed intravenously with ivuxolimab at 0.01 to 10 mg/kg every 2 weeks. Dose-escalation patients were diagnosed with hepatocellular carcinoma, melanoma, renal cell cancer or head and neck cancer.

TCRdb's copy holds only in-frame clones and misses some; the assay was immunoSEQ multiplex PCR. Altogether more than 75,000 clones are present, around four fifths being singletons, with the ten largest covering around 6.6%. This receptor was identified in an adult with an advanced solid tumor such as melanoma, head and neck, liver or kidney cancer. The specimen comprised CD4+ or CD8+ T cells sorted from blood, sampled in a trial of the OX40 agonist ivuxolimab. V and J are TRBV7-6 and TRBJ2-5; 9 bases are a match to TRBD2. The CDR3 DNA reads TGTGCCAGCAGCTTAGACCCGCGGGCGGGAGGGCAAGAGACCCAGTACTTC. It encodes CASSLDPRAGGQETQYF.